The 32 T cell receptor beta chains below come from one sample, sequenced in a study of blood T cell repertoires in COVID-19. Method: immunoSEQ multiplex PCR; TCRdb's copy keeps in-frame clones and lacks some. In the table there are more than 350,000 clones, approximately 92% of which are singletons. The specimen sequenced was PBMCs or T cells enriched from blood (not recorded which). Every receptor here comes from a man aged 18 to 35 who had recovered from COVID-19.

The chain joins TRBV2 to TRBJ1-2; D uncertain. V dropped 3 bases and J dropped 8 bases, with 13 bases sitting between them. The CDR3 length is 13 residues. Germline CDR1 SNHLY, CDR2 FYNNEI. The CDR3 here is CASSDQEQRGYTF. The CDR3 bases are TGTGCCAGCAGTGATCAGGAACAAAGGGGCTACACCTTC.

The chain combines TRBV27 with TRBJ1-4, with 10 bases identical to TRBD1. CDR3 size: 18 residues. Germline CDR1 MNHEY, CDR2 SMNVEV (reference sequence). V lost 5 bases, J lost 9 bases, and 18 bases stayed unmatched. The CDR3 spells CASSQIGDRGLGPQKLFF. The CDR3 region has the DNA TGTGCCAGCAGTCAAATCGGGGACAGGGGTTTAGGCCCGCAAAAACTGTTTTTT.

The chain links TRBV27 to TRBJ2-7, with 7 positions matching TRBD1. With V trimmed by 7 bases and J by 2 bases, 14 bases remained unmatched. Germline values: CDR1 MNHEY, CDR2 SMNVEV (reference sequence). CDR3 length: 16 residues. The CDR3 spells CASIKRPGQRTYEQYF. In DNA form, the CDR3 reads TGTGCCAGCATCAAGAGACCGGGACAGAGAACCTACGAGCAGTACTTC.

V and J are TRBV28 and TRBJ2-3, with D hard to call. V was pared by 8 bases and J by 2 bases, with 11 bases between. The germline gives CDR1 MDHEN, CDR2 SYDVKM. The CDR3 length is 13 residues. The CDR3 nucleotides read TGTGCCAGCCGATACTCGAACACAGATACGCAGTATTTT. It codes for CASRYSNTDTQYF.

The CDR3 sequence: CASSPRQEWAKNIQYF. The CDR3 DNA reads as TGTGCCAGCAGCCCCCGACAGGAATGGGCCAAAAACATTCAGTACTTC. V is TRBV3-1 (or the pseudogene TRBV3-2) and J is TRBJ2-4, with D perhaps TRBD1 (6 bases). Between the trimmed V and J ends, which lost 4 bases and 1 base, there was a span of 14 bases. Germline CDR1 and CDR2: LGHDT and YNNKEL (reference sequence). The CDR3 consists of 16 residues.

CDR3 nucleotide sequence: TGTGCCAGCAGCGGATCTCAGGGAGGCTATGGCTACACCTTC. Amino acid sequence: CASSGSQGGYGYTF. The chain recombines TRBV9 with TRBJ1-2; a weak D match, TRBD1 (5 bases). Germline CDR1 and CDR2: SGDLS and YYNGEE. CDR3 length: 14 residues. Deletions cut 3 bases from V and 4 bases from J, with 13 bases between.

This rearrangement joins TRBV28 to TRBJ1-6; possible D gene TRBD1, 5 bases. CDR1 and CDR2 (germline): MDHEN, SYDVKM. V lost 6 bases to trimming and J lost 5 bases, with 14 bases between them. The CDR3 spans 15 residues. CDR3 sequence: CASRARRVNNSPLHF. CDR3 in DNA: TGTGCCAGCAGAGCCCGCAGGGTCAATAATTCACCCCTCCACTTT.

The chain links TRBV5-6 to TRBJ2-7; TRBD1 is a possible D gene (6 bases). Germline V gives CDR1 SGHDT, CDR2 YYEEEE. Trimming took off 4 bases at V and 1 base at J, with 12 bases between the two ends. This CDR3 spans 14 amino acids. CDR3 in amino acids: CASSQDSRSYEQYF. CDR3 coding DNA: TGTGCCAGCAGCCAGGACAGTCGTTCCTACGAGCAGTACTTC.

The V call is TRBV6-5, the J call TRBJ2-3; TRBD2 aligns across 10 bases. Trimming at V came to 0 bases and at J to 6 bases, leaving 6 bases not matched to a gene. Germline values: CDR1 MNHEY, CDR2 SVGAGI. This CDR3 contains 16 residues. The CDR3 loop reads CASSYSAAGGRDTQYF. The CDR3 coding sequence is TGTGCCAGCAGTTACTCGGCAGCGGGAGGGCGGGATACGCAGTATTTT.

This chain uses TRBV19 with TRBJ1-2; D is possibly TRBD1 (6 bases). Germline V gives CDR1 LNHDA, CDR2 SQIVND (reference sequence). CDR3 size: 15 residues. The germline V and J ends were trimmed by 7 bases and 4 bases, with 19 bases remaining between them. This CDR3 reads CASTLSWGGGYGYTF. The CDR3 coding sequence is TGTGCCAGTACCCTTTCCTGGGGAGGGGGCTATGGCTACACCTTC.

The chain has TRBV19 and TRBJ1-1, with 8 nucleotides matching TRBD1. Germline assignment: CDR1 LNHDA and CDR2 SQIVND (reference sequence). The CDR3 runs to 16 residues. V shed 3 bases, J shed 3 bases, and the junction held 9 bases outside the gene matches. The CDR3 region is CASSIPRTGTDTEAFF. Written as DNA, the CDR3 is TGTGCCAGTAGTATTCCGCGGACAGGGACGGACACTGAAGCTTTCTTT. The whole variable domain, filled in from reference TRBV19 and TRBJ1-1, reads DGGITQSPKYLFRKEGQNVTLSCEQNLNHDAMYWYRQDPGQGLRLIYYSQIVNDFQKGDIAEGYSVSREKKESFPLTVTSAQKNPTAFYLCASSIPRTGTDTEAFFGQGTRLTVV.

The genes are TRBV27 and TRBJ1-5; D unresolved. This CDR3 comprises 15 residues. Germline-derived CDR1 and CDR2 are MNHEY and SMNVEV (reference sequence). V lost 0 bases and J lost 0, with 6 bases in between. In nucleotides, the CDR3 is TGTGCCAGCAGTTTATCTGTAAATAGCAATCAGCCCCAGCATTTT. Protein sequence: CASSLSVNSNQPQHF.

The rearrangement joins TRBV18 to TRBJ2-5, with TRBD1 matching over 7 bases. The CDR3 covers 14 residues. J gave up 4 bases and V 1 base, and 3 bases lay outside the gene matches. Germline values: CDR1 KGHSH, CDR2 LQKENI. CDR3 residues: CASSPQAGGETQYF. DNA of the CDR3: TGTGCCAGCTCACCACAGGCAGGGGGAGAGACCCAGTACTTC. Full variable domain (rest looked up from reference TRBV18 and TRBJ2-5): NAGVMQNPRHLVRRRGQEARLRCSPMKGHSHVYWYRQLPEEGLKFMVYLQKENIIDESGMPKERFSAEFPKEGPSILRIQQVVRGDSAAYFCASSPQAGGETQYFGPGTRLLVL.

The genes are TRBV7-9 and TRBJ2-1; tentatively, D is TRBD1 (7 bases). This CDR3 comprises 15 residues. V lost 1 base and J 8 bases, leaving 15 bases between the germline ends. The germline V gene encodes CDR1 SEHNR and CDR2 FQNEAQ (reference sequence). CDR3 sequence: CASSLGVGGGDEQFF. The CDR3 nucleotides are TGTGCCAGCAGCTTAGGGGTAGGGGGCGGGGATGAGCAGTTCTTC.

The genes are TRBV7-9 and TRBJ1-3; D call uncertain. Looked up from germline, CDR1 is SEHNR and CDR2 is FQNEAQ (reference sequence). The length of the CDR3 is 13 residues. V was pared by 5 bases and J by 9 bases, with 14 bases between. The CDR3 coding sequence is TGTGCCAGCAGCCCCCTTGGGGAGGGCACCATATATTTT. This translates into CASSPLGEGTIYF.

The chain links TRBV6-1 to TRBJ2-7; a possible D gene is TRBD1 (5 bases). V lost 0 bases and J 6 bases, leaving 9 bases between the germline ends. The germline V gene has CDR1 MNHNS and CDR2 SASEGT. This CDR3 has 13 residues. The CDR3 sequence: CASSEALQAEQYF. CDR3 coding DNA: TGTGCCAGCAGTGAAGCGTTACAGGCCGAGCAGTACTTC.

The V and J genes are TRBV2 and TRBJ1-2; no clear D. Trimming removed 4 bases at V and 5 bases at J, with 11 bases between. The germline V gene encodes CDR1 SNHLY and CDR2 FYNNEI. This CDR3 has 13 residues. The CDR3 DNA sequence: TGTGCCAGCAGTGTCGGTGACACTTATGGCTACACCTTC. Translation gives CASSVGDTYGYTF. Together with reference TRBV2 and TRBJ1-2, the CDR3 gives the full variable domain: EPEVTQTPSHQVTQMGQEVILRCVPISNHLYFYWYRQILGQKVEFLVSFYNNEISEKSEIFDDQFSVERPDGSNFTLKIRSTKLEDSAMYFCASSVGDTYGYTFGSGTRLTVV.

The rearrangement joins TRBV28 to TRBJ2-7, with no clear D. Germline V gene sequence: CDR1 MDHEN, CDR2 SYDVKM. The CDR3 sequence is 12 residues long. V dropped 3 bases and J dropped 0 bases, with 3 bases sitting between them. The DNA of the CDR3 is TGTGCCAGCAGTTTCCTCTCCTACGAGCAGTACTTC. This codes for CASSFLSYEQYF. The full variable domain, in which reference TRBV28 and TRBJ2-7 provide the parts outside the CDR3, is DVKVTQSSRYLVKRTGEKVFLECVQDMDHENMFWYRQDPGLGLRLIYFSYDVKMKEKGDIPEGYSVSREKKERFSLILESASTNQTSMYLCASSFLSYEQYFGPGTRLTVT.

The gene calls are TRBV6-5 and TRBJ2-1; 9 bases match TRBD2. This CDR3 is 14 amino acids long. V lost 10 bases to trimming and J lost 4 bases; unmatched junction nucleotides: 8. Germline V gene data show CDR1 as MNHEY and CDR2 as SVGAGI. This CDR3 is CATRRGGKYNEQFF. The DNA for the CDR3 is TGTGCCACCCGGCGGGGGGGAAAATACAATGAGCAGTTCTTC.

This chain links TRBV6-1 with TRBJ1-1; 7 nucleotides match TRBD1. The CDR3 is made up of 14 amino acids. Losses at the gene ends were 1 base for V and 4 bases for J; bases not matched to a gene: 3. Germline values: CDR1 MNHNS, CDR2 SASEGT. The CDR3 coding sequence is TGTGCCAGCAGTGAAGGACAGGGTGTCACTGAAGCTTTCTTT. Its translation is CASSEGQGVTEAFF.

This clone was recorded a few times. V usage is TRBV28 and J usage is TRBJ1-1; D call uncertain. The germline V and J ends were trimmed by 6 bases and 12 bases, with 17 bases remaining between them. Looked up from germline, CDR1 is MDHEN and CDR2 is SYDVKM. The CDR3 spans 12 residues. The CDR3 sequence is CASRVGMARSFF. DNA for the CDR3: TGTGCCAGCAGGGTGGGCATGGCTCGGTCTTTCTTT.

The V and J genes are TRBV5-4 and TRBJ1-3; D perhaps matches TRBD1 (6 bases). Germline V gene data show CDR1 as SGHNT and CDR2 as YYREEE (reference sequence). With 4 bases removed from V and 0 bases from J, the gap between germline ends came to 14 bases. CDR3 length: 16 residues. The CDR3 DNA reads TGTGCCAGCAGCCGGCAGGGGCCTTACTCTGGAAACACCATATATTTT. It encodes CASSRQGPYSGNTIYF.

The V call is TRBV5-1, the J call TRBJ2-7; 7 bases map to TRBD1. The CDR3 runs 14 residues. CDR1 and CDR2 from the germline V gene are SGHRS and YFSETQ. J gave up 1 base and V 5 bases, and 6 bases lay outside the gene matches. The CDR3 DNA is TGCGCCAGCAGGGATAGGGGGCGATCCTACGAGCAGTACTTC. Translating gives CASRDRGRSYEQYF.

The gene calls are TRBV7-9 and TRBJ2-7, with 10 bases fitting TRBD1. Germline trimming cut 5 bases from V and 2 bases from J; bases unmatched to any gene: 6. The CDR3 runs to 15 residues. Germline CDR1 reads SEHNR; CDR2 reads FQNEAQ (reference sequence). DNA for the CDR3: TGTGCCAGCAGCAACCGCGGGACAGGGGCCTACGAGCAGTACTTC. Its translation: CASSNRGTGAYEQYF.

This chain uses TRBV6-5 with TRBJ1-2, with 9 bases that match TRBD1. There are 14 residues in the CDR3. CDR1 and CDR2 (germline): MNHEY, SVGAGI. Trimming at V came to 6 bases and at J to 12 bases, leaving 14 bases not matched to a gene. The CDR3 coding sequence is TGTGCCAGCAGGTACGATCTAGGACAGGGGAAAGACACCTTC. Amino acid sequence: CASRYDLGQGKDTF.

The chain employs TRBV28 and TRBJ2-7; 7 bases line up with TRBD2. The CDR3 has 12 residues. V was clipped by 7 bases and J by 6 bases; unmatched bases: 6. Germline V CDR1 and CDR2: MDHEN, SYDVKM. The CDR3 DNA is TGTGCCAGCATGACTAGCTGGGGCGAGCAGTACTTC. It codes for CASMTSWGEQYF.

The V and J genes are TRBV4-3 and TRBJ2-7; no reliable D call. The CDR3 is 15 residues long. In germline, CDR1 is LGHNA, CDR2 YSLEER. V was cut by 0 bases and J by 3 bases, with 12 bases left in between. The CDR3 DNA follows: TGCGCCAGCAGCCAAGAGGCTCAGGCCTACTACGAGCAGTACTTC. Translated, it gives CASSQEAQAYYEQYF.

This chain uses TRBV7-9 with TRBJ2-5; D not certain. Trimming left V 5 bases short and J 4 bases short, with 8 bases between. In germline, CDR1 is SEHNR, CDR2 FQNEAQ (reference sequence). The CDR3 is made up of 12 amino acids. CDR3 protein: CASSVGVETQYF. The CDR3 DNA follows: TGTGCCAGCAGCGTGGGCGTAGAGACCCAGTACTTC.

The V gene is TRBV5-8, the J gene TRBJ1-1; 7 bases are shared with TRBD1. Trimming removed 2 bases from V and 4 bases from J; junction bases left unmatched: 5. The germline V gene has CDR1 SGHTS and CDR2 YDEGEE. The CDR3 covers 14 residues. The CDR3 protein is CASSFGQVGTEAFF. In DNA form, the CDR3 reads TGTGCCAGCAGCTTCGGACAGGTAGGCACTGAAGCTTTCTTT.

The chain couples TRBV19 to TRBJ1-3; D is undetermined. V dropped 4 bases and J dropped 7 bases, with 11 bases sitting between them. The germline V gene has CDR1 LNHDA and CDR2 SQIVND (reference sequence). CDR3 length: 13 residues. The CDR3 nucleotides are TGTGCCAGTAGTACTAGCCCGAGGAACACCATATATTTT. Amino acids: CASSTSPRNTIYF.

The chain employs TRBV29-1 and TRBJ1-2; D gene uncertain. This CDR3 has 12 residues. V lost 4 bases and J 2 bases, leaving 8 bases between the germline ends. Germline V gene data show CDR1 as SQVTM and CDR2 as ANQGSEA. CDR3 protein: CSVGARNYGYTF. The CDR3, as DNA: TGCAGCGTTGGGGCCAGAAACTATGGCTACACCTTC.

This sequence joins TRBV19 and TRBJ2-4, with 10 nucleotides matching TRBD2. Germline CDR1 LNHDA, CDR2 SQIVND (reference sequence). This CDR3 region has 16 residues. Unmatched junction bases numbered 12, after V lost 5 bases and J lost 8 bases. The CDR3 nucleotides read TGTGCCAGTAGTGGTAGCGGGGGGACCCGGCAGGACATTCAGTACTTC. Protein: CASSGSGGTRQDIQYF.